One and the same sample provided the 12 T cell receptor beta chains below, sequenced in a study of shared clonotypes between healthy human individuals. The naive CD8 fraction comprised CD45RO-negative cells positively selected for CCR7 and excluded terminally differentiated effector memory CD45RA+ cells. Clones were sequenced by immunoSEQ multiplex PCR, and TCRdb holds only the in-frame ones, with some missing. Of around 2,100,000 clones in the sample, over 85% were seen once. The sequencing input was naive CD8+ T cells sorted from blood. These receptors were obtained from a man between 18 and 35 years old in good health.

The chain combines TRBV6-1 with TRBJ1-1; weak D call: TRBD1 (5 bases). V was shortened by 4 bases and J by 1 base, with 10 bases between the two germline ends. The CDR3 covers 14 residues. Looked up from germline, CDR1 is MNHNS and CDR2 is SASEGT. CDR3: CASSGQISNTEAFF. In DNA form, the CDR3 reads TGTGCCAGCAGTGGACAGATCTCGAACACTGAAGCTTTCTTT.

The rearrangement joins TRBV5-6 to TRBJ2-3; TRBD2 matches at 7 bases. Per the germline V gene, CDR1 is SGHDT and CDR2 is YYEEEE. V gave up 1 base and J gave up 6 bases; unmatched junction bases: 5. This CDR3 contains 14 residues. The CDR3 loop is CASSLPGRADTQYF. CDR3 nucleotides: TGTGCCAGCAGCTTGCCGGGGAGGGCCGATACGCAGTATTTT.

The chain employs TRBV29-1 and TRBJ1-2, with no clear D. Trimming removed 3 bases from V and 4 bases from J, with 12 bases in between. The length of the CDR3 is 13 residues. The germline V gene encodes CDR1 SQVTM and CDR2 ANQGSEA. The DNA of the CDR3 is TGCAGCGTTGAGACGACGGGTAGCTATGGCTACACCTTC. Amino acids: CSVETTGSYGYTF. The full variable domain, completed using reference TRBV29-1 and TRBJ1-2, is SAVISQKPSRDICQRGTSLTIQCQVDSQVTMMFWYRQQPGQSLTLIATANQGSEATYESGFVIDKFPISRPNLTFSTLTVSNMSPEDSSIYLCSVETTGSYGYTFGSGTRLTVV.

The genes are TRBV30 and TRBJ2-7; 8 bases are shared with TRBD1. This CDR3 region has 14 residues. Germline CDR1 GTSNPN, CDR2 SVGIG (reference sequence). V lost 2 bases to trimming and J lost 3 bases; unmatched junction nucleotides: 6. The CDR3 DNA reads as TGTGCCTGGAGTCTTTCCGGGACAGGCTACGAGCAGTACTTC. Protein sequence: CAWSLSGTGYEQYF.

The chain carries TRBV4-1 and TRBJ1-6; D gene ambiguous. V dropped 5 bases and J dropped 5 bases, with 16 bases sitting between them. The CDR3 has 16 amino acids. From germline, CDR1 is MGHRA and CDR2 YSYEKL. As DNA, the CDR3 is TGCGCCAGCAGCTATGGCAGTCCGAGAGATAATTCACCCCTCCACTTT. Encoded protein: CASSYGSPRDNSPLHF.

V gene TRBV28 combines with J gene TRBJ2-7; D uncertain. V dropped 3 bases and J dropped 6 bases, with 12 bases sitting between them. Per the germline V gene, CDR1 is MDHEN and CDR2 is SYDVKM. This CDR3 spans 13 amino acids. The CDR3 here is CASSFGHWGEQYF. CDR3 nucleotides: TGTGCCAGCAGTTTTGGGCACTGGGGCGAGCAGTACTTC.

As to this clone: Other DNA sequences in the same sample also yield this CDR3. The genes are TRBV9 and TRBJ2-7, with 12 bases that match TRBD2. V shed 0 bases and J 7 bases; nucleotides not matched to a gene: 5. Germline CDR1 reads SGDLS; CDR2 reads YYNGEE. The CDR3 covers 15 residues. CDR3 region: CASSVGLAGVGEQYF. The CDR3 DNA is TGTGCCAGCAGCGTAGGACTAGCGGGAGTGGGTGAGCAGTACTTC.

A note on this clone: Other DNA variants within this sample encode the same CDR3. This chain links TRBV28 with TRBJ2-7; D is undetermined. The CDR3 runs to 13 residues. CDR1 is MDHEN, CDR2 SYDVKM, per germline. Deletions cut 3 bases from V and 4 bases from J, with 10 bases between. In nucleotides, the CDR3 is TGTGCCAGCAGTTTGGGCCGTTCATACGAGCAGTACTTC. Translating it yields CASSLGRSYEQYF.

In its sample, this clone was seen once. The gene calls are TRBV5-4 and TRBJ2-7, with 8 bases fitting TRBD1. V lost 4 bases to trimming and J lost 5 bases; unmatched junction nucleotides: 2. The CDR3 sequence is 12 residues long. Germline loops: CDR1 SGHNT, CDR2 YYREEE (reference sequence). The CDR3 DNA follows: TGTGCCAGCAGCAGGACAGGGAACGAGCAGTACTTC. This translates into CASSRTGNEQYF.

This clone appeared a single time. The chain carries TRBV5-1 and TRBJ2-1; TRBD2 matches 7 bases. Germline CDR1 reads SGHRS; CDR2 reads YFSETQ. V lost 0 bases, J lost 0 bases, and 3 bases stayed unmatched. This CDR3 region has 16 residues. The CDR3 DNA is TGCGCCAGCAGCTTGGAGGGACTAAGCTCCTACAATGAGCAGTTCTTC. It encodes CASSLEGLSSYNEQFF.

This rearrangement joins TRBV30 to TRBJ1-1; D uncertain. In germline, CDR1 is GTSNPN, CDR2 SVGIG (reference sequence). This CDR3 comprises 15 residues. The germline V and J ends were trimmed by 6 bases and 2 bases, with 19 bases remaining between them. The CDR3, as DNA: TGTGCCTGCCTTCGTGTCGCAGAAATTAACACTGAAGCTTTCTTT. Translating gives CACLRVAEINTEAFF.

The chain carries TRBV27 and TRBJ2-1; TRBD2 agrees at 14 bases. The CDR3 is made up of 16 amino acids. Germline V gene lookup returns CDR1 MNHEY and CDR2 SMNVEV (reference sequence). V trimming: 5 bases; J trimming: 4 bases; junction bases outside the gene matches: 4. CDR3 in amino acids: CASSQTSGGAYNEQFF. In DNA, the CDR3 is TGTGCCAGCAGTCAGACTAGCGGGGGGGCTTACAATGAGCAGTTCTTC.